Included here is one T cell receptor (beta chain) sequence, with context. The data were obtained in a study of blood T cell repertoires in COVID-19. Background on the study: Sample material is recorded as cDNA or gDNA derived from T cells, B-cell-depleted T cells, or PBMCs.

Germline lookup yields CDR1 GTSNPN and CDR2 SVGIG (reference sequence). This CDR3 region has 14 residues. After removal of 0 bases from V and 4 bases from J, the junction contained 5 bases not matched to a gene. In the original workflow: For nucleated cells, counts were estimated from reference gene primer amplification. The data were produced by immunoSEQ multiplex PCR, yet TCRdb's version contains in-frame clones alone and is incomplete. That table gives V, J and clone size, and the DNA gave D and trimming. The table lists about 400,000 clones, about 90% of them singletons, with about 3% in the top ten.

V and J are TRBV30 and TRBJ1-1; 7 bases are a match to TRBD1. The receptor was isolated from a woman aged 30 to 39 who had recovered from COVID-19. Sequences were obtained from PBMCs or T cells enriched from blood (not recorded which). Here the CDR3 reads CAWSVQGQTTEAFF. The CDR3 DNA reads as TGTGCCTGGAGTGTGCAGGGACAGACCACTGAAGCTTTCTTT. Full variable domain (outside the CDR3, taken from reference TRBV30 and TRBJ1-1): SQTIHQWPATLVQPVGSPLSLECTVEGTSNPNLYWYRQAAGRGLQLLFYSVGIGQISSEVPQNLSASRPQDRQFILSSKKLLLSDSGFYLCAWSVQGQTTEAFFGQGTRLTVV.